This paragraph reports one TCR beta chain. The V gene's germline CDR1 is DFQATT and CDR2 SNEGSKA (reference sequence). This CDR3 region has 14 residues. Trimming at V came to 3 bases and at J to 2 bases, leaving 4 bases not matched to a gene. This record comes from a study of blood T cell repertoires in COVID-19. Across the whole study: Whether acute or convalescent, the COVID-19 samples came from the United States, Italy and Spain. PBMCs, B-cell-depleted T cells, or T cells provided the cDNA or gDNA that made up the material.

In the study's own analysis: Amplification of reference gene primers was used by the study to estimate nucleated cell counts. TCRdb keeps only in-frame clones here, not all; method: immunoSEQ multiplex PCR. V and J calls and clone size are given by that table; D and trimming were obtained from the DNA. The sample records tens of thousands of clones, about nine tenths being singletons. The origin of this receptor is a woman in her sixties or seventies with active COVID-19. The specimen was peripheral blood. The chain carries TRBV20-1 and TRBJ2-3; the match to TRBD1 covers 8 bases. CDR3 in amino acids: CSASRQGTTDTQYF. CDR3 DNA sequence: TGCAGTGCTAGTCGACAGGGGACCACAGATACGCAGTATTTT.